These 19 T cell receptor beta chains came from one sample sequenced in a study of blood T cell repertoires in COVID-19. The data were produced by immunoSEQ multiplex PCR, yet TCRdb's version contains in-frame clones alone and is incomplete. The sample carries almost 250,000 clones, roughly 83% recorded once. The sample taken for sequencing was peripheral blood. The receptors were sampled from a woman of 80 years or more with COVID-19, enrolled during active disease.

The chain uses TRBV30 and TRBJ1-4, with D tentatively TRBD1 (6 bases). Germline V CDR1 and CDR2: GTSNPN, SVGIG (reference sequence). V lost 8 bases and J 7 bases, leaving 14 bases between the germline ends. This CDR3 contains 12 residues. The CDR3 DNA reads TGTGCCGGGGGGGCCGGAGCTGAAAAACTGTTTTTT. Residues: CAGGAGAEKLFF. The whole variable domain, filled in from reference TRBV30 and TRBJ1-4, reads SQTIHQWPATLVQPVGSPLSLECTVEGTSNPNLYWYRQAAGRGLQLLFYSVGIGQISSEVPQNLSASRPQDRQFILSSKKLLLSDSGFYLCAGGAGAEKLFFGSGTQLSVL.

The genes are TRBV28 and TRBJ2-5; a weak D match, TRBD1 (5 bases). The CDR3 is made up of 15 amino acids. V shed 3 bases and J shed 4 bases, with 15 bases lying between them. Germline V gene lookup returns CDR1 MDHEN and CDR2 SYDVKM. CDR3: CASSFQGSKRETQYF. The DNA of the CDR3 is TGTGCCAGCAGTTTCCAGGGCTCGAAAAGAGAGACCCAGTACTTC.

This chain connects TRBV30 to TRBJ1-6; D gene uncertain. V lost 0 bases, J lost 8 bases, and 5 bases lay in between. There are 12 residues in the CDR3. The germline V gene encodes CDR1 GTSNPN and CDR2 SVGIG (reference sequence). CDR3 loop: CAWSVLYSPLHF. CDR3 nucleotide sequence: TGTGCCTGGAGTGTATTATATTCACCCCTCCACTTT. The full variable domain, in which reference TRBV30 and TRBJ1-6 provide the parts outside the CDR3, is SQTIHQWPATLVQPVGSPLSLECTVEGTSNPNLYWYRQAAGRGLQLLFYSVGIGQISSEVPQNLSASRPQDRQFILSSKKLLLSDSGFYLCAWSVLYSPLHFGNGTRLTVT.

The chain uses TRBV6-2 or TRBV6-3 and TRBJ1-2; TRBD1 aligns across 8 bases. Per the germline V gene, CDR1 is MNHEY and CDR2 is SVGEGT. The trim removed 5 bases at V and 2 bases at J, leaving 7 bases unmatched. The CDR3 totals 15 residues. CDR3 region: CASSPGDRGNYGYTF. In nucleotides, the CDR3 is TGTGCCAGCAGTCCGGGCGACAGGGGCAACTATGGCTACACCTTC.

This clone was counted only a few times. This sequence joins TRBV27 and TRBJ1-1, with a tentative D call TRBD1 (6 bases). Trimming took 5 bases from V and 3 from J, leaving 13 bases between them. Germline CDR1 and CDR2: MNHEY and SMNVEV (reference sequence). The CDR3 is 14 amino acids. The CDR3 nucleotides are TGTGCCAGCAGTCCGACCAGGGGCTACACTGAAGCTTTCTTT. This sequence encodes CASSPTRGYTEAFF.

The rearrangement links TRBV5-5 to TRBJ1-2, with 7 bases that match TRBD1. This CDR3 has 12 amino acids. Germline V gives CDR1 SGHKS, CDR2 YYEKEE (reference sequence). The J segment lost 5 bases and the V segment lost 4 bases, leaving 2 bases of the junction unmatched. DNA for the CDR3: TGTGCCAGCAGCACGACAGGGTATGGCTACACCTTC. It is translated as CASSTTGYGYTF.

The chain couples TRBV11-2 to TRBJ1-4; D ambiguous. In germline, CDR1 is SGHAT, CDR2 FQNNGV. Trimming pared 5 bases from V and 8 bases from J, leaving 12 bases between. The CDR3 extends over 13 amino acids. In nucleotides, the CDR3 is TGTGCCAGCAGCCACCAGGCACAAGAAAAACTGTTTTTT. Translated: CASSHQAQEKLFF. The variable domain in full, completed from reference TRBV11-2 and TRBJ1-4, reads EAGVAQSPRYKIIEKRQSVAFWCNPISGHATLYWYQQILGQGPKLLIQFQNNGVVDDSQLPKDRFSAERLKGVDSTLKIQPAKLEDSAVYLCASSHQAQEKLFFGSGTQLSVL.

This clone was counted only a few times. The rearrangement links TRBV25-1 to TRBJ1-2, with unresolved D. V gave up 1 base and J gave up 7 bases, with 16 bases separating them. Germline assignment: CDR1 MGHDK and CDR2 SYGVNS. The CDR3 totals 15 residues. The DNA for the CDR3 is TGTGCCAGCAGTGAATCGGCGCTGGGTCGGGGTGGCTACACCTTC. This translates into CASSESALGRGGYTF.

This clone was found a few times. V usage is TRBV2 and J usage is TRBJ1-2, with TRBD1 as a possible D gene (6 bases). The V end was cut by 3 bases, the J end by 2 bases, with 13 bases between. Germline CDR1 SNHLY, CDR2 FYNNEI. The CDR3 spans 15 residues. CDR3 sequence (DNA): TGTGCCAGCAGTGATGGTGTAGGGGGAAACTATGGCTACACCTTC. As protein: CASSDGVGGNYGYTF.

The chain is built from TRBV3-1 (or the pseudogene TRBV3-2) and TRBJ1-2, with D perhaps TRBD1 (6 bases). There are 16 residues in the CDR3. Germline assignment: CDR1 LGHDT and CDR2 YNNKEL (reference sequence). Deletions cut 1 base from V and 1 base from J, with 13 bases between. CDR3 DNA: TGTGCCAGCAGCCAAGGGACAGTCCGATATAACTATGGCTACACCTTC. Its protein is CASSQGTVRYNYGYTF.

This clone has more than one count but fewer than ten. This chain connects TRBV14 to TRBJ1-1; TRBD1 might be the D (6 bases). V gave up 4 bases and J gave up 1 base, with 16 bases separating them. The CDR3 contains 16 residues. Germline assignment: CDR1 SGHDN and CDR2 FVKESK. The CDR3 protein is CASSPLTIQGNTEAFF. For the CDR3, the DNA is TGTGCCAGCAGCCCCCTCACGATACAGGGGAACACTGAAGCTTTCTTT.

V usage is TRBV6-5 and J usage is TRBJ2-3, with D possibly being TRBD2 (6 bases). The CDR3 covers 13 residues. In germline, CDR1 is MNHEY, CDR2 SVGAGI. Trimming removed 7 bases at V and 4 bases at J, with 12 bases between. CDR3 residues: CASINPGADTQYF. CDR3 DNA: TGTGCCAGCATCAACCCGGGGGCAGATACGCAGTATTTT.

V gene TRBV6-4 combines with J gene TRBJ2-3; 9 nucleotides align to TRBD1. From germline, CDR1 is MRHNA and CDR2 SNTAGT. Unmatched junction bases numbered 6, after V lost 6 bases and J lost 2 bases. This CDR3 is built from 15 residues. CDR3 sequence (DNA): TGTGCCAGCAGAGGCGGGACAGGGCTCACAGATACGCAGTATTTT. It encodes CASRGGTGLTDTQYF.

This clone was found once. The chain is built from TRBV6-2 or TRBV6-3 and TRBJ2-1; 9 nucleotides line up with TRBD2. With V trimmed by 0 bases and J by 2 bases, 2 bases remained unmatched. The germline gives CDR1 MNHEY, CDR2 SVGEGT. The CDR3 is 16 amino acids. In DNA form, the CDR3 reads TGTGCCAGCAGTTACTCGCGGGGGGGAACCTACAATGAGCAGTTCTTC. The encoded protein is CASSYSRGGTYNEQFF.

The CDR3 bases are TGTGCCAGCAGTGTTGACAGGGGGTATTCTGGGGCCAACGTCCTGACTTTC. This codes for CASSVDRGYSGANVLTF. This chain connects TRBV7-9 to TRBJ2-6; 9 positions agree with TRBD1. CDR1 SEHNR and CDR2 FQNEAQ come from the germline V gene (reference sequence). With 6 bases clipped from V and 1 base from J, the junction kept 7 bases outside the gene matches. The CDR3 loop spans 17 amino acids.

The rearrangement uses TRBV11-3 and TRBJ2-2, with a possible D match to TRBD2 (5 bases). The CDR3 consists of 16 residues. Trimming shortened V by 5 bases and J by 8 bases, and 21 bases separated the two germline ends. In germline, CDR1 is SGHNT, CDR2 YENEEA. The chain's CDR3 is CASSHISGLGDGELFF. CDR3 sequence (DNA): TGTGCCAGCAGCCACATAAGCGGTCTTGGCGATGGGGAGCTGTTTTTT.

This clone was seen only a few times. The V gene is TRBV30, the J gene TRBJ1-5; D remains ambiguous. There are 12 residues in the CDR3. Trimming removed 2 bases at V and 6 bases at J, with 8 bases between. Looked up from germline, CDR1 is GTSNPN and CDR2 is SVGIG (reference sequence). The CDR3 DNA follows: TGTGCCTGGAGTAACCCGGGTCAGCCCCAGCATTTT. Amino acids: CAWSNPGQPQHF.

The chain recombines TRBV2 with TRBJ1-1; D is possibly TRBD1 (5 bases). The CDR3 totals 15 residues. Trimming stripped 6 bases from V and 2 bases from J, with 16 bases between. The germline V gene has CDR1 SNHLY and CDR2 FYNNEI. The DNA for the CDR3 is TGTGCCAGCAGCGCCTTGTCCGGGGGTAACACTGAAGCTTTCTTT. Protein product: CASSALSGGNTEAFF.

The chain is built from TRBV7-2 and TRBJ1-6; D is unresolved. V shed 2 bases and J shed 9 bases, with 11 bases lying between them. Germline values: CDR1 SGHTA, CDR2 FQGNSA. The CDR3 contains 14 residues. The CDR3 coding sequence is TGTGCCAGCAGCTTACAGGTTTTCGGTTCACCCCTCCACTTT. Encoded protein: CASSLQVFGSPLHF.